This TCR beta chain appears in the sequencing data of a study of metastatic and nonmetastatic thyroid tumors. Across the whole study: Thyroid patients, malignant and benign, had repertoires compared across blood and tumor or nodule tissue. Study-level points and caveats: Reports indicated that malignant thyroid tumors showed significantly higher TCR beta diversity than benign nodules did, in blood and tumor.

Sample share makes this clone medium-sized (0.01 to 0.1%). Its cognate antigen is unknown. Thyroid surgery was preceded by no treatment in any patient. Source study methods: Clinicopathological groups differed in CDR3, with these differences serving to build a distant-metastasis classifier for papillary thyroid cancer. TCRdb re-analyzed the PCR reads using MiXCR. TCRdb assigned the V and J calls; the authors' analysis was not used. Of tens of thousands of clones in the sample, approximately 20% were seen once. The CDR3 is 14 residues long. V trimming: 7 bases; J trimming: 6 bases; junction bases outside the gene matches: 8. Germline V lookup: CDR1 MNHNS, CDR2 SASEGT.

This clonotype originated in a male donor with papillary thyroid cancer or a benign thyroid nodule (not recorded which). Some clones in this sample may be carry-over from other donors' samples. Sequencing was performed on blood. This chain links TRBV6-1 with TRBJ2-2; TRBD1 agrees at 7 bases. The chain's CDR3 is CASTRTGSSGELFF. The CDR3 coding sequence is TGTGCCAGCACGCGGACAGGTTCCTCCGGGGAGCTGTTTTTT.